This T cell receptor beta chain was recovered during a study of cytomegalovirus exposure and HLA in healthy donors (dated by TCRdb to 2015 to 2018). Turning to the overall study: According to an earlier analysis of several hundred of the donors, some 180 million T cells yielded approximately 120 million unique TCR beta sequences and about 300 Gb of sequence data. An early release that covered roughly 600 HLA-typed donors contained approximately 320 gigabases of sequencing data and around 80 million unique TCR sequences. The genetic ancestry cluster associated with self-reported Caucasian donors included roughly four fifths of the 398 genotyped donors. The study was designed to test whether signatures of past pathogen exposure could be identified by cataloging public T cell receptors. Using immunosequencing, the study profiled T cell repertoires from 500 to 800 subjects and related those repertoires to cytomegalovirus serostatus. A separate validation cohort of approximately 120 different subjects was used in addition to the approximately 610-subject first cohort. To predict cytomegalovirus infection status, the study combined high-throughput TCR immunosequencing, statistical association of individual TCRs with disease status, and machine learning. A later analysis re-examined previously published TCR beta repertoires from more than 550 donors and added high-resolution HLA genotyping to investigate patterns of TCR occurrence. The later analysis used no new phenotypic data to find candidate immune exposures, relying instead on TCR beta sequences and their occurrence across donors. In an earlier analysis of a few hundred of the donors, high-throughput TCR beta sequencing was used to judge whether each TCR beta V gene segment behaved as functional or pseudogenic. Donor age, sex, ethnicity and CMV serostatus were collected together with the repertoire data. A later genetic analysis used genome-wide SNP genotypes for about 65% of the roughly 670 donors, treating that subset as a discovery cohort. All discovery cohort repertoires had been generated on a single sequencing platform. Class I and class II HLA loci were covered by the typing at four-digit resolution. Typing coverage varied by locus: about 620-630 donors for A, B, C, DRB1 and DQB1; about 520 for DQA1; approximately 610 for DPA1; around 450 for DPB1. About 5 DR-DQ haplotypes were handled as single units for association and clustering, since linkage in the cohort was strong. Among over 350 genotyped donors of the cohort, an average of around 240,000 unique TCR beta nucleotide sequences were sequenced per donor, approximately 20% of them non-productive.

Its CDR3 holds 16 amino acids, cysteine through phenylalanine. Just CDR3 DNA is preserved here, 48 bases in frame from base 1. Ends trimmed: V by 5 bases, J by 3 bases; bases unmatched to a gene: 10. Reading the germline V gene (reference sequence) gives CDR1 MNHEY and CDR2 SMNVEV. The cohort was made up of approximately 700 healthy bone marrow donors. At the time of sampling, all cohort members were nominally healthy, though unrecorded immune exposures were likely present. The donor tested CMV seronegative, placing the donor among the 350 or so seronegative members of the cohort. A peripheral blood sample was collected from each donor, and TCR beta sequencing was performed on peripheral blood mononuclear cells. Genomic DNA extraction from the blood cell samples was performed with the Qiagen DNeasy Blood Extraction Kit. Libraries were built with the immunoSEQ multiplex PCR assay. For the multiplex PCR, a mixture combining 60 forward primers for TCR Vbeta segments and 13 reverse primers for TCR Jbeta segments was used. The CDR3 region of rearranged TCR beta genes was amplified from genomic DNA by a multiplex PCR assay. The amplified TCR beta libraries were sequenced on the Illumina HiSeq System as 87-base-pair reads. The paper's data handling went like this. Across the 700 or so repertoires, a later analysis counted 78 million or so unique TCR beta chains, approximately 12 million of which were shared by at least two donors. Raw reads were error-corrected and collapsed into unique sequences by a nearest-neighbor algorithm in which closely related sequences were merged to remove PCR and sequencing errors. CDR3 sequences were aligned to IMGT reference sequences to assign V, D and J gene segments. For a sequence to be retained, a match of at least six nucleotides was required to both a V gene segment and a J gene segment. A rearrangement counted as productive if the CDR3 had no stop codons and remained in frame with V and J, and every other rearrangement counted as non-productive. CDR3 was defined according to IMGT convention as the region running from the second conserved V-encoded cysteine to the conserved J-encoded phenylalanine. Sequences without an unambiguous match to a single V gene segment were excluded from the earlier analysis of approximately 600 of the donors. In an earlier analysis of 587 of the donors, a V segment was called functional when productive rearrangements were above 56.7%, and segregating when the standard deviation between donors exceeded 5%. A statistical classification framework was developed to diagnose cytomegalovirus status using the catalog of TCR beta chain sequences. In a later analysis, V and J genes were assigned by comparing TCR nucleotide sequences against IMGT/GENE-DB human TR gene sequences. A later analysis assigned CDR3 sequences and most-parsimonious VDJ recombination scenarios with the TCRdist pipeline. A later analysis defined each TCR beta chain by its CDR3 amino acid sequence plus V-gene family, and excluded reads lacking a unique V-gene family. To address suspected cross-contamination and a sequencing artifact, a later analysis removed 450 to 700 highly shared, low-generation-probability nucleotide sequences. In a later analysis, a clonal expansion index was calculated for each public chain from normalized within-repertoire ranks of inferred template counts. In a later analysis, generation probabilities were computed with a VDJ recombination model fitted to out-of-frame rearrangements, and the resulting probabilities were checked against IGoR. In a later analysis, hypergeometric tests were used to score TCR-TCR, TCR-HLA and TCR-CMV co-occurrence, with a repertoire-size bias correction applied to TCR pairs. A later analysis estimated false discovery rates by permuting HLA or CMV assignments 20 times. In a later analysis, co-occurring TCRs were grouped using DBSCAN, with TCRdist sequence similarity added in when clustering inside HLA-allele-positive subsets. Repertoires with fewer than 30,000 or more than 120,000 public chains were left out of co-occurrence clustering, as were about five repertoires with anomalous nucleotide sharing. TCRdb provides this immuneACCESS table in a form limited to in-frame rearrangements. Some clones are lacking; in checked studies, under half of them reflect an unresolved V gene, and why the rest are absent is not known. The DNA gave D and trimming, while V, J and clone size come from that table. The sample table holds roughly 88,000 clones, of which about two thirds were seen once. In total, the top ten clones hold roughly 2.7% of the sample.

This clone was found once. What this receptor recognizes is not known. Base qualities were left out, and no much larger clone turns up one base away. Summary of the overall study and its limitations: Because HLA typing was missing for some donors at each locus, association tests included only the typed subset. In the study, roughly 160 TCR beta chains were listed as associated with cytomegalovirus. Because the 87-base-pair reads could not distinguish some IMGT-functional V segments, including TRBV6-2 and TRBV6-3, those segments were excluded. A cluster of highly shared sequence variants was judged likely to be a technical artifact of the sequencing pipeline. Strong co-occurrence of HLA alleles, especially DR and DQ, made assigning TCR associations to individual alleles difficult. For the cohort, immune exposure information was limited to CMV serostatus. In a later analysis, about 17,000 TCR beta sequences were associated with specific HLA alleles at a false discovery rate of 0.05. V-gene and J-gene trimming of TCR beta chains was associated with a missense DCLRE1C variant in a later genetic analysis, and the association was replicated in an independent cohort. According to a later analysis, parvovirus B19, influenza, CMV and Epstein-Barr virus appeared linked to several top co-occurrence clusters. Most CMV-associated TCR beta chains appeared to be HLA-restricted in a later analysis, and the HLA associations seemed to be driven largely by CMV exposure. A later analysis found that HLA-associated TCR beta chains were more clonally expanded and had lower generation probabilities than equally common non-associated chains. While some public TCRs were present in many individuals, most TCR sequences turned up only very rarely across donors. The authors suggested that the approach could potentially be extended to other disease states and immunological phenotypes. Only TCR beta chains were sequenced in this cohort, and the absence of alpha or paired-chain data limited detectable features. Three of the identified cytomegalovirus-associated TCR beta chains were confirmed in vitro to be specific for cytomegalovirus antigens. Sequencing depth was assumed to be roughly uniform across donors in the presence/absence analyses, though that assumption may not hold. A later genetic analysis reported fewer N-insertions in productive TCRs among donors in an Asian-associated ancestry cluster than the roughly 670-donor mean. A further reported finding was that TCR beta sequences accurately predicted the HLA-A and HLA-B alleles for most subjects in the first cohort. Some 15 rarely observed V segments, including chromosome 9 orphons, were excluded from the earlier analysis of just under 600 of the donors because counts were too low. Broadly in line with IMGT annotations, most TCR beta V segments showed up in productive rearrangements about 87% or about 30% of the time in an earlier analysis of several hundred of the donors. Linkage disequilibrium might explain the correlated functional status among segregating V segments, but an unknown experimental factor could not be ruled out. The classifier was reported to diagnose cytomegalovirus status with high specificity and sensitivity in both the original cohort and the validation cohort. A later analysis found that TCR association rates varied across HLA loci, with DRB1 alleles showing the most associated TCRs and HLA-C alleles the fewest.

This TCR derives from a man aged 50 to 60 in good health and CMV-seronegative. Sequencing used PBMCs. The rearrangement joined TRBV27 to TRBJ2-7, with 10 junctional bases fitting TRBD2. The DNA sequence reads TGTGCCAGCAGTAAACTTATAGCGGGGGGCTTCTACGAGCAGTACTTC. Translated, it reads CASSKLIAGGFYEQYF.